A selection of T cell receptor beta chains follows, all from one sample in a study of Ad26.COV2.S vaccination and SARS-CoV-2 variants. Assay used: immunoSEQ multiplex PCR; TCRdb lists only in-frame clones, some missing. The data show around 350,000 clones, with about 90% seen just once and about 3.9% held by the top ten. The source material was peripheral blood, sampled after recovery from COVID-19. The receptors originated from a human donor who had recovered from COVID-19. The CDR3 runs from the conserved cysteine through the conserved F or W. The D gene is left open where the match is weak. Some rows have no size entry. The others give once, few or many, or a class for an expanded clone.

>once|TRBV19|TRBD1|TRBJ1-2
CASSVDRGFGYTF
TGTGCCAGTAGTGTGGACAGGGGCTTTGGCTACACCTTC
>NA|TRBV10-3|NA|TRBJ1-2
CAISHYRVINYGYTF
TGTGCCATCAGTCATTACAGGGTTATTAACTATGGCTACACCTTC
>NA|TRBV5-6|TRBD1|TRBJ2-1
CASSDRDRGDPNSYNEQFF
TGTGCCAGCAGCGACCGGGACAGGGGCGATCCTAACTCCTACAATGAGCAGTTCTTC
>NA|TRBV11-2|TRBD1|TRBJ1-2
CASSRGQGVDYGYTF
TGTGCCAGCAGCCGGGGACAGGGGGTTGACTATGGCTACACCTTC
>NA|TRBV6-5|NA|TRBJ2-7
CASSYSSHRDYEQYF
TGTGCCAGCAGTTACTCCAGCCACAGGGACTACGAGCAGTACTTC
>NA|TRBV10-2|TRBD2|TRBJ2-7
CASSERKVGPGTSQREQYF
TGCGCCAGCAGTGAACGGAAAGTAGGACCCGGGACTAGCCAAAGGGAGCAGTACTTC
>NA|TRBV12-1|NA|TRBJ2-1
CASSFGQFF
TGTGCCAGCAGCTTTGGGCAGTTCTTC
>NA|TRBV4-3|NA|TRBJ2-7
CASSQDRTSYEQYF
TGCGCCAGCAGCCAAGATAGAACCTCCTACGAGCAGTACTTC
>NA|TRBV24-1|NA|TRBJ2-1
CATSDSFDPGLSNEQFF
TGTGCCACCAGTGATTCCTTTGACCCCGGGCTTAGCAATGAGCAGTTCTTC
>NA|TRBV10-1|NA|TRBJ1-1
CASSALLNTEAFF
TGCGCCAGCAGCGCCCTCTTGAACACTGAAGCTTTCTTT
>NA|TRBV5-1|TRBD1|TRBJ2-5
CASEGQPGGQETQYF
TGCGCCAGCGAGGGACAGCCAGGGGGCCAAGAGACCCAGTACTTC
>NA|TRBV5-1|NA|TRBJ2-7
CASSLDPPYEQYF
TGCGCCAGCAGCTTGGACCCCCCCTACGAGCAGTACTTC
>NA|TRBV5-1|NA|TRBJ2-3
CASSLETDTQYF
TGCGCCAGCAGCTTGGAGACAGATACGCAGTATTTT
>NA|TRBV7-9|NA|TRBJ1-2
CASSSPGEVYYGYTF
TGTGCCAGCAGCTCCCCGGGGGAGGTTTACTATGGCTACACCTTC
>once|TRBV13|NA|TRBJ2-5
CASSSGLQRGTQYF
TGTGCCAGCAGCTCGGGGTTACAACGGGGGACCCAGTACTTC
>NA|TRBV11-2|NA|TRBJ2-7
CASSGRTRGLGRLSYEQYF
TGTGCCAGCAGCGGACGTACGAGAGGGTTAGGCAGGTTGTCCTACGAGCAGTACTTC
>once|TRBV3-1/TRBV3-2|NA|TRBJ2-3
CASSQEGADTQYF
TGTGCCAGCAGCCAAGAAGGGGCAGATACGCAGTATTTT
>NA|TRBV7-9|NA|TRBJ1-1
CASSSTGHTEAFF
TGTGCCAGCAGCTCGACCGGGCACACTGAAGCTTTCTTT
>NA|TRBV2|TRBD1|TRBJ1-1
CASRRQGTEAFF
TGTGCCAGCAGGAGACAGGGAACTGAAGCTTTCTTT
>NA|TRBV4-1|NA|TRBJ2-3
CASSQDQSIGADTQYF
TGCGCCAGCAGCCAAGATCAAAGCATTGGGGCAGATACGCAGTATTTT
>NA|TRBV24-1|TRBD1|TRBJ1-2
CATSDGPGQGPNGYTF
TGTGCCACCAGTGACGGACCGGGACAGGGACCAAATGGCTACACCTTC
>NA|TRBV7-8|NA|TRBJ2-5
CASSPVWTLSLRETQYF
TGTGCCAGCAGCCCAGTTTGGACTCTATCCCTGAGGGAGACCCAGTACTTC
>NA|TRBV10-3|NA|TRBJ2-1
CATYSAGPNEQFF
TGTGCCACCTACAGTGCGGGTCCCAATGAGCAGTTCTTC
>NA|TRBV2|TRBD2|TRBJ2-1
CASSDLLSGGASLNEQFF
TGTGCCAGCAGTGACCTTTTGAGCGGGGGGGCCTCCCTGAATGAGCAGTTCTTC
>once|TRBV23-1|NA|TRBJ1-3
CASSQSRARNTIYF
TGCGCCAGCAGTCAATCGCGAGCACGAAACACCATATATTTT
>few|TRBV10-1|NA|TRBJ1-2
CASPRIQRFYGYTF
TGCGCCAGCCCCCGCATACAACGCTTCTATGGCTACACCTTC
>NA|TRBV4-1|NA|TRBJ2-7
CASSQSDSSSYEQYF
TGCGCCAGCAGCCAGTCGGACAGTTCCTCCTACGAGCAGTACTTC
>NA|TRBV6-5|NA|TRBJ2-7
CASTPKTVSGEQYF
TGTGCCAGCACCCCGAAGACAGTAAGCGGAGAGCAGTACTTC
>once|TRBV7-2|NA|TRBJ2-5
CASSLEWSGLRTQYF
TGTGCCAGCAGCTTAGAATGGTCAGGGCTAAGGACCCAGTACTTC
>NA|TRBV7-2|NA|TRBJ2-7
CASSLVGGASWHEQYF
TGTGCCAGCAGCTTAGTAGGGGGGGCTTCATGGCACGAGCAGTACTTC
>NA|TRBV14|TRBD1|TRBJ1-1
CASSQERTGGTEAFF
TGTGCCAGCAGCCAAGAGCGGACAGGCGGGACTGAAGCTTTCTTT
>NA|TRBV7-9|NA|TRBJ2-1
CASSPASANEQFF
TGTGCCAGCAGCCCCGCCTCGGCCAATGAGCAGTTCTTC
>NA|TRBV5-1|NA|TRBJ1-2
CASSLNPGANYGYTF
TGCGCCAGCAGCTTGAATCCAGGGGCAAACTATGGCTACACCTTC
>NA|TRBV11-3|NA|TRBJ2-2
CASSLGGTPLFF
TGTGCCAGCAGCTTAGGGGGCACTCCGCTGTTTTTT
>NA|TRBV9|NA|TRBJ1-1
CASSVEGTANTEAFF
TGTGCCAGCAGCGTAGAGGGGACGGCAAACACTGAAGCTTTCTTT
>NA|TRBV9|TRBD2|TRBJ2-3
CASSVEKRGGTDTQYF
TGTGCCAGCAGCGTAGAAAAGCGGGGAGGCACAGATACGCAGTATTTT
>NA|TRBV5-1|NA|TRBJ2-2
CASSFRRQGDTGELFF
TGCGCCAGCAGCTTCCGTCGGCAGGGAGACACCGGGGAGCTGTTTTTT
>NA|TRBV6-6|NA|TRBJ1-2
CASSYASDYGYTF
TGTGCCAGCAGCTACGCCAGTGACTATGGCTACACCTTC
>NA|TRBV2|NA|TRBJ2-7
CASSVGGYEQYF
TGTGCCAGCAGTGTAGGTGGTTACGAGCAGTACTTC
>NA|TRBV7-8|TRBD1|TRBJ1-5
CASSLGGGVTQPQHF
TGTGCCAGCAGCTTAGGAGGGGGCGTGACTCAGCCCCAGCATTTT
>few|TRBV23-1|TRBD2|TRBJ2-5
CASSQFVGGYSETQYF
TGCGCCAGCAGTCAATTCGTGGGGGGGTATTCCGAGACCCAGTACTTC
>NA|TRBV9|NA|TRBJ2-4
CASSDGTASFKNIQYF
TGTGCCAGCAGCGATGGGACGGCAAGCTTCAAAAACATTCAGTACTTC
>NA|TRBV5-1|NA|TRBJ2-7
CASSLGRGQLGSYEQYF
TGCGCCAGCAGCTTGGGCCGCGGCCAACTGGGCTCCTACGAGCAGTACTTC
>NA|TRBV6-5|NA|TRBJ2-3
CAEGAEGTDTQYF
TGTGCGGAAGGGGCAGAAGGCACAGATACGCAGTATTTT
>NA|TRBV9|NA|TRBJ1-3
CASSVGTLRNTIYF
TGTGCCAGCAGCGTAGGGACCTTGCGAAACACCATATATTTT
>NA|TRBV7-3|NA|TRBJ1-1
CASSRIMNTEAFF
TGTGCCAGCAGTCGAATAATGAACACTGAAGCTTTCTTT
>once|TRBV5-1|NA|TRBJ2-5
CASSYKTGEGSQYF
TGCGCCAGCAGTTATAAAACAGGGGAGGGTTCCCAGTACTTC
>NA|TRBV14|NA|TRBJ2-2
CASSHNPGELFF
TGTGCCAGCAGCCATAATCCCGGGGAGCTGTTTTTT
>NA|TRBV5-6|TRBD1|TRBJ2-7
CASSSGTGIGEQYF
TGTGCCAGCAGCTCGGGGACAGGGATTGGCGAGCAGTACTTC
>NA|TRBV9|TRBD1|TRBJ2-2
CASSAQTGRKIGTGELFF
TGTGCCAGCAGCGCCCAGACAGGGCGAAAAATTGGGACCGGGGAGCTGTTTTTT
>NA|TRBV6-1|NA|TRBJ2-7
CASSEVIYEQYF
TGTGCCAGCAGTGAAGTCATCTACGAGCAGTACTTC
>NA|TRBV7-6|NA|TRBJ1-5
CASSLLGAMDNQPQHF
TGTGCCAGCAGCTTGCTGGGGGCGATGGATAATCAGCCCCAGCATTTT
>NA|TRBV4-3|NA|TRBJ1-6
CASSQDLSSPLHF
TGCGCCAGCAGCCAAGATTTGTCCTCACCCCTCCACTTT
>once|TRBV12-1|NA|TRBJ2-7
CASSFFGIVDRPERQYF
TGTGCCAGCAGCTTTTTTGGGATAGTGGATCGCCCCGAGCGGCAGTACTTC